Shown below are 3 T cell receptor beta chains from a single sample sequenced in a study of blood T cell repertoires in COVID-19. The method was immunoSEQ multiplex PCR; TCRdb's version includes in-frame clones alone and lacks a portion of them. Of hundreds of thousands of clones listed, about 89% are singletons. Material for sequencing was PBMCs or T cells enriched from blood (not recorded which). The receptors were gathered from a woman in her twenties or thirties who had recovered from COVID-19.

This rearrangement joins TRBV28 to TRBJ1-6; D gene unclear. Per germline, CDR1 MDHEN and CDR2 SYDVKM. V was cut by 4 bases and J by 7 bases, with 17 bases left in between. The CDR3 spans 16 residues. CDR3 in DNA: TGTGCCAGCAGTTCCCGGGGAGGGATTTGGAATTCACCCCTCCACTTT. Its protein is CASSSRGGIWNSPLHF.

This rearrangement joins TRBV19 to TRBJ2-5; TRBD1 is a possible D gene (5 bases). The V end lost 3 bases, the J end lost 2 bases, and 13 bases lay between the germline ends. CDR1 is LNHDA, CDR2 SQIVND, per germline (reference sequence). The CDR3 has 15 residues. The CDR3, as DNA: TGTGCCAGTAGTATGGGGCGATGGAATCAAGAGACCCAGTACTTC. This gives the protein CASSMGRWNQETQYF. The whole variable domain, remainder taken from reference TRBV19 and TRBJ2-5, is DGGITQSPKYLFRKEGQNVTLSCEQNLNHDAMYWYRQDPGQGLRLIYYSQIVNDFQKGDIAEGYSVSREKKESFPLTVTSAQKNPTAFYLCASSMGRWNQETQYFGPGTRLLVL.

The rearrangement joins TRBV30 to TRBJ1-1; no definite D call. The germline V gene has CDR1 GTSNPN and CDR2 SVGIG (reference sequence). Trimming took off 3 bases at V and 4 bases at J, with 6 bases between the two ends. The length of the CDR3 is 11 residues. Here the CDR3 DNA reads TGTGCCTGGAGCCTCTCCACTGAAGCTTTCTTT. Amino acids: CAWSLSTEAFF.